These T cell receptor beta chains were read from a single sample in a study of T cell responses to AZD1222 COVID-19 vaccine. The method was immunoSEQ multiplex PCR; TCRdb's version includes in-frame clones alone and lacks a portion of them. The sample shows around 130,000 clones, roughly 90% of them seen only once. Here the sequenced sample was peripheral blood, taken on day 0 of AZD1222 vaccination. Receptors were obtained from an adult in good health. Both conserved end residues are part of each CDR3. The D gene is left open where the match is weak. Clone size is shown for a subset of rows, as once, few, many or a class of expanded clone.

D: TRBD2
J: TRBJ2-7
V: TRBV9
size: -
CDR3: CASSAFGGLDVDEQYF
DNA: TGTGCCAGCAGCGCCTTCGGTGGACTAGACGTTGACGAGCAGTACTTC

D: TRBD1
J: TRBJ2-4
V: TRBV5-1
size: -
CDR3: CASRPGQGVLLAKNIQYF
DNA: TGCGCCAGCAGGCCGGGACAGGGGGTACTATTAGCCAAAAACATTCAGTACTTC

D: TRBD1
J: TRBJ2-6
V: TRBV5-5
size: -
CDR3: CASTPLPTGGSSGANVLTF
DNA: TGTGCCAGCACCCCTTTACCGACAGGGGGGAGCTCTGGGGCCAACGTCCTGACTTTC

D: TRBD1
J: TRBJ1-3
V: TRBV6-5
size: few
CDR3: CASRRTGNVNTIYF
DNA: TGTGCCAGCAGGAGGACAGGGAATGTAAACACCATATATTTT

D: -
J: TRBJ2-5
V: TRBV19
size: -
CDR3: CASSIARRAGETQYF
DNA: TGTGCCAGTAGTATAGCTCGCAGGGCGGGGGAGACCCAGTACTTC

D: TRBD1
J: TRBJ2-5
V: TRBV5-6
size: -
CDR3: CASSWDRGETQYF
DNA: TGTGCCAGCAGCTGGGACAGGGGAGAGACCCAGTACTTC

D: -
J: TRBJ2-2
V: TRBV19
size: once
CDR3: CASSIVGGAGPGELFF
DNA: TGTGCCAGTAGTATAGTTGGGGGTGCGGGACCCGGGGAGCTGTTTTTT

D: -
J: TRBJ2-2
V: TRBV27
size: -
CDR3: CASSIKQGYTGELFF
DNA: TGTGCCAGCAGTATTAAACAGGGATACACCGGGGAGCTGTTTTTT

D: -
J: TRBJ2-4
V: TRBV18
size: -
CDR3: CASSPAGANIQYF
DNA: TGTGCCAGCTCCCCTGCGGGGGCTAACATTCAGTACTTC

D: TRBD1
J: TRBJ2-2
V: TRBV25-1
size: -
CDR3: CASTGQGAGELFF
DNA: TGTGCCAGCACGGGACAGGGGGCCGGGGAGCTGTTTTTT

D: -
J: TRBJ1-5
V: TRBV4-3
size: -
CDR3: CASSQDHPMDSNQPQHF
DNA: TGCGCCAGCAGCCAAGATCACCCGATGGATAGCAATCAGCCCCAGCATTTT

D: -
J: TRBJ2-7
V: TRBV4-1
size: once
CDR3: CASSQADQGGYEQYF
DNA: TGCGCCAGCAGCCAAGCCGATCAAGGGGGCTACGAGCAGTACTTC

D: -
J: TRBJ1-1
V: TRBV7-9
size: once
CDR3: CASSKQGGRDTEAFF
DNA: TGTGCCAGCAGCAAACAAGGCGGGAGGGACACTGAAGCTTTCTTT

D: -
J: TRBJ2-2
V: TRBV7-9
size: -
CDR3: CASSLGRTAGTGELFF
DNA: TGTGCCAGCAGCTTAGGTCGGACAGCGGGCACCGGGGAGCTGTTTTTT

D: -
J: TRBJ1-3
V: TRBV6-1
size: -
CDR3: CASSEFSGLVNF
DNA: TGTGCCAGCAGTGAATTTTCCGGGCTTGTGAATTTT

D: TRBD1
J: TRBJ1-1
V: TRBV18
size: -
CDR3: CASSPRTGVNTEAFF
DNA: TGTGCCAGCTCACCTAGGACAGGAGTGAACACTGAAGCTTTCTTT

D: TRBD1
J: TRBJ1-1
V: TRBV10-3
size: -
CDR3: CAISGQGYLTEAFF
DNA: TGTGCCATCAGCGGACAGGGATATCTCACTGAAGCTTTCTTT

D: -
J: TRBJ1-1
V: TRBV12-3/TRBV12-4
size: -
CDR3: CASSLGENTEAFF
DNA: TGTGCCAGCAGCTTGGGAGAGAACACTGAAGCTTTCTTT

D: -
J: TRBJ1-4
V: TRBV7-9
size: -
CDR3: CASSLAGGLNEKLFF
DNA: TGTGCCAGCAGCTTAGCGGGGGGTCTAAATGAAAAACTGTTTTTT

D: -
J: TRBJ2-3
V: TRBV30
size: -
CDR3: CAWSGGNPDTQYF
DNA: TGTGCCTGGAGTGGGGGGAATCCAGATACGCAGTATTTT

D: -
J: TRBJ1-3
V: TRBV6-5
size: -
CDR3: CASARETGNTIYF
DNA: TGTGCCAGCGCGAGGGAAACTGGAAACACCATATATTTT

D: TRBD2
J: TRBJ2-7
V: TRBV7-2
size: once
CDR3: CASSARTSGRDEQYF
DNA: TGTGCCAGCAGCGCACGGACTAGCGGGAGGGACGAGCAGTACTTC

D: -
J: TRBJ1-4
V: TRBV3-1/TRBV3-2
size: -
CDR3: CASSQGTHATNEKLFF
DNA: TGTGCCAGCAGCCAGGGGACCCACGCAACTAATGAAAAACTGTTTTTT

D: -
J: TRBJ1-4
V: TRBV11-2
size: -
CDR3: CASSLGSRGGDEKLFF
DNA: TGTGCCAGCAGCTTAGGCTCCAGGGGAGGGGATGAAAAACTGTTTTTT

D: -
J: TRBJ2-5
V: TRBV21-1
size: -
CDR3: CASSLDRYQETQYF
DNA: TGTGCCAGCAGCCTCGACAGGTACCAAGAGACCCAGTACTTC

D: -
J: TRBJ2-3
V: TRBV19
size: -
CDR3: CASSIGTTGDTQYF
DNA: TGTGCCAGTAGTATAGGGACTACGGGGGATACGCAGTATTTT

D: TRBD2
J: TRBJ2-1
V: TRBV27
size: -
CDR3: CASSTSGRGTFF
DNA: TGTGCCAGCAGTACGAGCGGGAGGGGGACGTTCTTC

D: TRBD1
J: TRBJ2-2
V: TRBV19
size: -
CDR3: CASSIGQGSTGELFF
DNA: TGTGCCAGTAGTATAGGACAGGGGAGCACCGGGGAGCTGTTTTTT

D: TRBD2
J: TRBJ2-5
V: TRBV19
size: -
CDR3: CASSSGTSGRAGETQYF
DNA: TGTGCCAGTAGTTCCGGGACTAGCGGGAGGGCCGGCGAGACCCAGTACTTC

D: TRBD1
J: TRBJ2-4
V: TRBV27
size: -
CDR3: CASSDRGLAKNIQYF
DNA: TGTGCCAGCAGTGACAGGGGCCTAGCCAAAAACATTCAGTACTTC

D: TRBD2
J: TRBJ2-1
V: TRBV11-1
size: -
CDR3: CASSLKPSGTGEQFF
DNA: TGTGCCAGCAGCTTAAAACCTAGCGGGACGGGTGAGCAGTTCTTC

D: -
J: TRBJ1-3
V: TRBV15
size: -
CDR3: CATSRDVASGNTIYF
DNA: TGTGCCACCAGCAGAGATGTGGCCTCTGGAAACACCATATATTTT

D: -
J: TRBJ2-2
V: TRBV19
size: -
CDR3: CASSIDLLFPGELFF
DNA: TGTGCCAGTAGTATAGATCTTCTTTTTCCCGGGGAGCTGTTTTTT

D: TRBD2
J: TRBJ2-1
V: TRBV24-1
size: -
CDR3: CATSAPPGTSVINEQFF
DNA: TGTGCCACCAGTGCCCCCCCCGGGACTAGCGTTATCAATGAGCAGTTCTTC

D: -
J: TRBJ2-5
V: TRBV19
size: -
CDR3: CASSSIAHQETQYF
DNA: TGTGCCAGTAGTAGCATAGCGCACCAAGAGACCCAGTACTTC

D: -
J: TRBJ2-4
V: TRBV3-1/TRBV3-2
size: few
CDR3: CASSLRVESKNIQYF
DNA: TGTGCCAGCAGCCTTCGGGTCGAGAGCAAAAACATTCAGTACTTC

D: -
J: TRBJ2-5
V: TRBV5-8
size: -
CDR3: CASSLGPTQYF
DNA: TGTGCCAGCAGCTTGGGCCCGACCCAGTACTTC

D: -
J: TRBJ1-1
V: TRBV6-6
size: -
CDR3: CASSYSPGSTEAFF
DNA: TGTGCCAGCAGTTACTCTCCCGGGAGCACTGAAGCTTTCTTT

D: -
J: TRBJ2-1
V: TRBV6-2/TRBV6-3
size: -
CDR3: CASSYTLAEAYTYEQFF
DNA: TGTGCCAGCAGTTATACCTTAGCGGAGGCTTATACATATGAGCAGTTCTTC

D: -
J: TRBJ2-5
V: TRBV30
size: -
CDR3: CAWRPLGPYQETQYF
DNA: TGTGCCTGGAGGCCGCTAGGGCCGTACCAAGAGACCCAGTACTTC

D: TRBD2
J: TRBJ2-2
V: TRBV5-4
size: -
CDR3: CASSPAATSGNTGELFF
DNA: TGTGCCAGCAGCCCCGCCGCGACTAGCGGGAACACCGGGGAGCTGTTTTTT

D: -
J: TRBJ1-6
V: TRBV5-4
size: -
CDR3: CASSLALDFGEDSPLHF
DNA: TGTGCCAGCAGCTTGGCTCTTGACTTCGGAGAGGATTCACCCCTCCACTTT

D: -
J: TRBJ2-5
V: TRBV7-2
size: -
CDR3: CASSPRETQYF
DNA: TGTGCCAGCAGCCCGAGGGAGACCCAGTACTTC

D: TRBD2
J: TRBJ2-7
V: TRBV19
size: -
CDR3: CASGRGRAEEQYF
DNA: TGTGCCAGTGGGCGAGGGAGGGCCGAGGAGCAGTACTTC

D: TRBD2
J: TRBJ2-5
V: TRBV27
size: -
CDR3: CASRGLAGGFTETQYF
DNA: TGTGCCAGCAGAGGACTAGCGGGAGGGTTTACGGAGACCCAGTACTTC

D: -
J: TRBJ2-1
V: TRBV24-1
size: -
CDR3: CATSGDRDNEQFF
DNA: TGTGCCACCAGTGGAGACAGAGACAATGAGCAGTTCTTC

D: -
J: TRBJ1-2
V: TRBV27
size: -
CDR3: CASSSPDMARGYTF
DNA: TGTGCCAGCAGTTCCCCCGATATGGCCCGTGGCTACACCTTC

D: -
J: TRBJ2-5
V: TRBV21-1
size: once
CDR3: CASSKGGLAGCGKTQYF
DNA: TGTGCCAGCAGCAAAGGCGGACTAGCGGGATGCGGAAAGACCCAGTACTTC

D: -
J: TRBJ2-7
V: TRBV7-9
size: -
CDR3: CASSPLLVTYEQYF
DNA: TGTGCCAGCAGCCCCCTTCTGGTCACCTACGAGCAGTACTTC

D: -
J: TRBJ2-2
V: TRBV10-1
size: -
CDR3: CASSEQGRDTGELFF
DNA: TGCGCCAGCAGTGAACAGGGACGGGACACCGGGGAGCTGTTTTTT

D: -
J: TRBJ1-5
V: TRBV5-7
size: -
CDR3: CASSLGPNQPQHF
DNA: TGTGCCAGCAGCTTGGGACCAAATCAGCCCCAGCATTTT

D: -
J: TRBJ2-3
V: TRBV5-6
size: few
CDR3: CASSLGTTGTQYF
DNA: TGTGCCAGCAGCCTCGGGACCACTGGTACGCAGTATTTT

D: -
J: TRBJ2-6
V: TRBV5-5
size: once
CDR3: CASSPQFGANVLTF
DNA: TGTGCCAGCAGCCCCCAATTTGGGGCCAACGTCCTGACTTTC

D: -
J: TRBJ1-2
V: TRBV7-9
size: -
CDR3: CASSGTETNYGYTF
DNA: TGTGCCAGCAGCGGGACGGAGACTAACTATGGCTACACCTTC

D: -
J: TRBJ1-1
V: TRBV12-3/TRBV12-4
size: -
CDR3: CASSLHRVEAFF
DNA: TGTGCCAGCAGTTTACACAGGGTTGAAGCTTTCTTT

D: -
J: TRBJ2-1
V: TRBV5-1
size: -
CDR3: CASSLSSVGVDNEQFF
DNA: TGCGCCAGCAGCCTATCTAGCGTGGGGGTCGACAATGAGCAGTTCTTC

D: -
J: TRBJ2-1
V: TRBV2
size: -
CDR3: CASTLGPSANNEQFF
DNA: TGTGCCAGCACACTAGGTCCTTCTGCCAACAATGAGCAGTTCTTC